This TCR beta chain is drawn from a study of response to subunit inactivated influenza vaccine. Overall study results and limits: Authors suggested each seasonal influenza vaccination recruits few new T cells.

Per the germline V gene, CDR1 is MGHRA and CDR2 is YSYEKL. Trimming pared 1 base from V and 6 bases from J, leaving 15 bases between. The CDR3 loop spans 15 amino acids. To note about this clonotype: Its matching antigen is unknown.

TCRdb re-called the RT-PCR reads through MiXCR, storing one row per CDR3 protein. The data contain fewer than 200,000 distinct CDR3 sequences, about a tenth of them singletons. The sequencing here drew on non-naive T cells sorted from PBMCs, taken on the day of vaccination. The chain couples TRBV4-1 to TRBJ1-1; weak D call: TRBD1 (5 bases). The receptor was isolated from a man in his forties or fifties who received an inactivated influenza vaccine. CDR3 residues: CASSQGRPGLAEAFF. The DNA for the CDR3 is TGCGCCAGCAGCCAAGGCCGTCCAGGGTTGGCTGAAGCTTTCTTT.